This T cell receptor (beta chain) was obtained from a study of graft-versus-host responses after intestinal transplantation. The method was immunoSEQ multiplex PCR; TCRdb's version includes in-frame clones alone and lacks a portion of them. Among roughly 20,000 clones, approximately 72% were seen once, and the ten largest hold around 8.2%. Germline V gives CDR1 ENHRY, CDR2 SYGVKD. The CDR3 is made up of 17 amino acids. V was pared by 2 bases and J by 3 bases, with 9 bases of the junction left unmatched. The graft tissue was processed, and this released both intraepithelial and lamina propria lymphocytes.

The source of this sequence is a human patient who received an intestinal transplant, so some T cells may come from the graft donor. Sequences were derived from ileum tissue, sampled about 3 weeks after intestinal transplant. V gene TRBV10-3 combines with J gene TRBJ1-4, with TRBD1 matching 7 bases. CDR3 nucleotides: TGTGCCATCAGTGAGATGGGACAGAGAGAGGCTAATGAAAAACTGTTTTTT. It specifies CAISEMGQREANEKLFF.